Shown below are 8 T cell receptor beta chains from a single sample sequenced in a study of CD8+ T cells in alopecia areata. As the sequencing template, cDNA was produced by extracting RNA and reverse transcribing it. Assay used: immunoSEQ multiplex PCR; TCRdb lists only in-frame clones, some missing. The sample consists of fewer than 200,000 clones, 50% to 70% of them appearing once. Source: CD4+ T cells sorted from blood, taken at week 0. The receptors were sampled from a human donor with alopecia areata.

V gene TRBV4-1 combines with J gene TRBJ2-3; 11 positions match TRBD2. V was clipped by 0 bases and J by 6 bases; unmatched bases: 11. This CDR3 contains 18 residues. CDR1 is MGHRA, CDR2 YSYEKL, per germline. The CDR3 DNA follows: TGCGCCAGCAGCCAAGAGGGCGGACTAGCGGGTCAGAGGGATACGCAGTATTTT. It specifies CASSQEGGLAGQRDTQYF.

V and J are TRBV15 and TRBJ2-1; 7 nucleotides line up with TRBD1. V was clipped by 6 bases and J by 1 base; unmatched bases: 9. This CDR3 comprises 16 residues. The V gene's germline CDR1 is LNHNV and CDR2 YYDKDF (reference sequence). The CDR3 region is CATRKSAGGSYNEQFF. The CDR3 nucleotides are TGTGCCACCAGAAAATCTGCAGGGGGTTCCTACAATGAGCAGTTCTTC.

J is TRBJ1-4 and V is TRBV29-1; D gene uncertain. Germline V gene sequence: CDR1 SQVTM, CDR2 ANQGSEA. Trimming pared 5 bases from V and 1 base from J, leaving 14 bases between. The CDR3 contains 15 residues. As DNA, the CDR3 is TGCAGCGTTCGGACCGCCTTAGGAACTAATGAAAAACTGTTTTTT. Translating gives CSVRTALGTNEKLFF.

V gene TRBV5-1 combines with J gene TRBJ1-6; D uncertain. This CDR3 has 13 residues. Germline CDR1 SGHRS, CDR2 YFSETQ. Trimming shortened V by 4 bases and J by 8 bases, and 10 bases separated the two germline ends. The CDR3 reads CASSLTRYSPLHF. The CDR3 bases are TGCGCCAGCAGCCTTACCCGATATTCACCCCTCCACTTT.

This clone was seen more than once but under ten times. A much larger clone differs from this one at a single base, so this may be a read error. The chain uses TRBV5-6 and TRBJ1-2, with 9 bases matching TRBD1. This CDR3 contains 12 residues. The V segment lost 5 bases and the J segment 6 bases; nucleotides outside the gene matches: 2. Germline loops: CDR1 SGHDT, CDR2 YYEEEE. CDR3 sequence reads: CASSGQGNGYTF. The DNA of the CDR3 is TGTGCCAGCAGTGGACAGGGGAATGGCTACACCTTC.

V usage is TRBV5-1 and J usage is TRBJ2-7; D is unresolved. The V gene's germline CDR1 is SGHRS and CDR2 YFSETQ. This CDR3 spans 13 amino acids. V lost 2 bases and J 1 base, leaving 7 bases between the germline ends. Here the CDR3 reads CASSLVESYEQYF. The CDR3 bases are TGCGCCAGCAGCTTAGTGGAATCCTACGAGCAGTACTTC.

This chain joins TRBV29-1 and TRBJ2-5; a possible D gene is TRBD2 (5 bases). The CDR3 loop spans 10 amino acids. V was pared by 7 bases and J by 7 bases, with 10 bases between. CDR1 is SQVTM and CDR2 is ANQGSEA in the germline V gene. CDR3 nucleotides: TGCAGCGGGGAGTGGGGGACCCAGTACTTC. This gives the protein CSGEWGTQYF. Supplemented by reference TRBV29-1 and TRBJ2-5, the full variable domain reads SAVISQKPSRDICQRGTSLTIQCQVDSQVTMMFWYRQQPGQSLTLIATANQGSEATYESGFVIDKFPISRPNLTFSTLTVSNMSPEDSSIYLCSGEWGTQYFGPGTRLLVL.

This clone was counted only a few times. The chain carries TRBV5-1 and TRBJ1-1; possibly TRBD1 for D (6 bases). The CDR3 loop spans 15 amino acids. The ends were cut back, 4 bases at V and 1 base at J, with 14 bases in the middle. CDR1 and CDR2 from the germline V gene are SGHRS and YFSETQ. CDR3 coding DNA: TGCGCCAGCAGCGAAACAGGGTTGGGGAACACTGAAGCTTTCTTT. Its translation: CASSETGLGNTEAFF.